Below are 23 T cell receptor beta chains sequenced from a single sample in a study of OX40 agonist ivuxolimab in advanced cancers. TCRdb's table, derived via immunoSEQ multiplex PCR, lists solely in-frame clones and lacks some. The profile shows under 80,000 clones, around 86% of them singletons. The input for sequencing was CD4+ or CD8+ T cells sorted from blood, taken in a trial of the OX40 agonist ivuxolimab. Receptors were obtained from an adult with an advanced solid tumor such as melanoma, head and neck, liver or kidney cancer.

This clone has just a few counts. J is TRBJ1-1 and V is TRBV11-2; D unclear. In germline, CDR1 is SGHAT, CDR2 FQNNGV. V was cut by 4 bases and J by 1 base, with 10 bases left in between. The CDR3 consists of 14 residues. The CDR3 here is CASSWERGNTEAFF. DNA of the CDR3: TGTGCCAGCAGCTGGGAGAGAGGGAACACTGAAGCTTTCTTT. Drawing the rest from reference TRBV11-2 and TRBJ1-1, the complete variable domain is EAGVAQSPRYKIIEKRQSVAFWCNPISGHATLYWYQQILGQGPKLLIQFQNNGVVDDSQLPKDRFSAERLKGVDSTLKIQPAKLEDSAVYLCASSWERGNTEAFFGQGTRLTVV.

The V gene is TRBV25-1, the J gene TRBJ1-3; no firm D call. The V and J ends lost 4 bases and 4 bases respectively, with 8 bases between them. Per the germline V gene, CDR1 is MGHDK and CDR2 is SYGVNS. The CDR3 has 13 residues. The CDR3 nucleotides are TGTGCCAGCAGTGTCCTGCAGGGAAACACCATATATTTT. Translating gives CASSVLQGNTIYF.

V gene TRBV5-4 combines with J gene TRBJ1-1; the D is unclear. V was clipped by 3 bases and J by 3 bases, with 15 bases between them. The CDR3 extends over 15 amino acids. CDR1 is SGHNT and CDR2 is YYREEE in the germline V gene (reference sequence). The CDR3 coding sequence is TGTGCCAGCAGCTCGCTGGGTCGGCAGGACACTGAAGCTTTCTTT. This sequence encodes CASSSLGRQDTEAFF. Combining the CDR3 with reference TRBV5-4 and TRBJ1-1 gives the whole variable domain ETGVTQSPTHLIKTRGQQVTLRCSSQSGHNTVSWYQQALGQGPQFIFQYYREEENGRGNFPPRFSGLQFPNYSSELNVNALELDDSALYLCASSSLGRQDTEAFFGQGTRLTVV.

V usage is TRBV7-9 and J usage is TRBJ2-2; a weak D match, TRBD1 (5 bases). The CDR3 totals 15 residues. Deletions cut 5 bases from V and 2 bases from J, with 12 bases between. Germline V lookup: CDR1 SEHNR, CDR2 FQNEAQ (reference sequence). The CDR3 DNA is TGTGCCAGCAGCCCCCCCAGGGCAAACACCGGGGAGCTGTTTTTT. Translation gives CASSPPRANTGELFF. Full variable domain (outside the CDR3, taken from reference TRBV7-9 and TRBJ2-2): DTGVSQNPRHKITKRGQNVTFRCDPISEHNRLYWYRQTLGQGPEFLTYFQNEAQLEKSRLLSDRFSAERPKGSFSTLEIQRTEQGDSAMYLCASSPPRANTGELFFGEGSRLTVL.

This chain uses TRBV12-5 with TRBJ2-5, with 10 bases aligning to TRBD2. The tail of the sequence fits TRBJ2-7 better, so the J call may be wrong. This CDR3 spans 15 amino acids. Germline CDR1 is LGHNT and CDR2 is FRNRAP. CDR3 protein: CASGSSGRPKGEQYF. The CDR3 DNA is TGTGCTAGTGGTTCTAGCGGGAGACCCAAAGGCGAGCAGTACTTC.

CDR3 bases: TGTGCCAGCAGGCCCGGGTTGGGGAACACTGAAGCTTTCTTT. Translating it yields CASRPGLGNTEAFF. The rearrangement links TRBV6-6 to TRBJ1-1; unclear D gene. There are 14 residues in the CDR3. V was clipped by 6 bases and J by 1 base, with 12 bases between them. Germline loops: CDR1 MNHNY, CDR2 SVGAGI (reference sequence).

This clone is a singleton in its sample. The rearrangement links TRBV30 to TRBJ2-1; TRBD2 aligns across 7 bases. Per germline, CDR1 GTSNPN and CDR2 SVGIG (reference sequence). The CDR3 spans 13 residues. Germline trimming cut 8 bases from V and 3 bases from J; bases unmatched to any gene: 7. The CDR3 loop reads CAGGEDLYNEQFF. CDR3 coding DNA: TGTGCCGGGGGGGAGGACCTCTACAATGAGCAGTTCTTC.

This clone was recorded only once. The chain carries TRBV4-1 and TRBJ2-3, with D possibly matching TRBD2 (6 bases). Germline CDR1 MGHRA, CDR2 YSYEKL. Trimming took off 2 bases at V and 0 bases at J, with 21 bases between the two ends. The CDR3 is 19 amino acids. In nucleotides, the CDR3 is TGCGCCAGCAGCCAAATGGGAGGACTACCTGGAGGAAGCACAGATACGCAGTATTTT. This translates into CASSQMGGLPGGSTDTQYF.

The chain is built from TRBV28 and TRBJ2-5; 8 bases match TRBD1. The CDR3 has 16 residues. V trimming: 6 bases; J trimming: 2 bases; junction bases outside the gene matches: 11. Germline lookup yields CDR1 MDHEN and CDR2 SYDVKM. The CDR3 region has the DNA TGTGCCAGCAGCTCCCCCGGTGACAGGGGACAAGAGACCCAGTACTTC. Its translation is CASSSPGDRGQETQYF.

The chain couples TRBV4-2 to TRBJ2-7, with a weak D call TRBD2 (5 bases). There are 15 residues in the CDR3. Looked up from germline, CDR1 is LGHNA and CDR2 is YNFKEQ. V lost 3 bases, J lost 1 base, and 13 bases lay in between. The CDR3 region is CASSHMKEGSYEQYF. The CDR3, as DNA: TGTGCCAGCAGCCACATGAAAGAGGGATCCTACGAGCAGTACTTC.

This clone was picked up one time. The chain combines TRBV28 with TRBJ2-2, with TRBD2 matching 9 bases. The CDR3 consists of 17 residues. Trimming cost V 1 base and J 5 bases; bases outside gene matches: 8. CDR1 and CDR2 from the germline V gene are MDHEN and SYDVKM. The chain's CDR3 is CASSLYFMTSGTGELFF. The CDR3, as DNA: TGTGCCAGCAGTTTATATTTTATGACTAGCGGTACCGGGGAGCTGTTTTTT.

The chain uses TRBV28 and TRBJ2-7; D ambiguous. In germline, CDR1 is MDHEN, CDR2 SYDVKM. CDR3 size: 13 residues. In DNA form, the CDR3 reads TGTGCGTCAGTTGGCCTCATGGGGTTTGAGCAGTACTTC. Protein product: CASVGLMGFEQYF. The full variable domain, with the rest looked up from reference TRBV28 and TRBJ2-7, is DVKVTQSSRYLVKRTGEKVFLECVQDMDHENMFWYRQDPGLGLRLIYFSYDVKMKEKGDIPEGYSVSREKKERFSLILESASTNQTSMYLCASVGLMGFEQYFGPGTRLTVT.

The chain joins TRBV11-2 to TRBJ1-5; no firm D call. Germline loops: CDR1 SGHAT, CDR2 FQNNGV. This CDR3 is 13 amino acids long. Trimming pared 0 bases from V and 5 bases from J, leaving 5 bases between. CDR3 sequence reads: CASSLERDQPQHF. The CDR3, as DNA: TGTGCCAGCAGCTTAGAACGAGATCAGCCCCAGCATTTT.

V gene TRBV6-1 combines with J gene TRBJ2-2; tentatively, D is TRBD1 (6 bases). V was cut by 3 bases and J by 2 bases, with 13 bases left in between. CDR3 size: 16 residues. CDR1 MNHNS and CDR2 SASEGT come from the germline V gene. In DNA, the CDR3 is TGTGCCAGCAGTGACAGGACGGGACAAAACACCGGGGAGCTGTTTTTT. It encodes CASSDRTGQNTGELFF.

This chain joins TRBV30 and TRBJ1-6, with D uncertain. Germline V CDR1 and CDR2: GTSNPN, SVGIG (reference sequence). V was cut by 2 bases and J by 7 bases, with 9 bases left in between. The CDR3 contains 13 residues. The CDR3 sequence is CAWSKTGNSPLHF. CDR3 DNA: TGTGCCTGGAGTAAGACGGGGAATTCACCCCTCCACTTT.

The chain is built from TRBV6-5 and TRBJ2-6; 8 bases align to TRBD2. The germline gives CDR1 MNHEY, CDR2 SVGAGI. The CDR3 spans 15 residues. V gave up 5 bases and J gave up 1 base; unmatched junction bases: 1. The CDR3 here is CASSRGGSGANVLTF. CDR3 DNA: TGTGCCAGCAGTCGGGGGGGATCTGGGGCCAACGTCCTGACTTTC.

The gene calls are TRBV6-1 and TRBJ2-7; TRBD1 matches 8 bases. With V trimmed by 0 bases and J by 3 bases, 4 bases remained unmatched. This CDR3 has 15 amino acids. Germline V gives CDR1 MNHNS, CDR2 SASEGT. DNA of the CDR3: TGTGCCAGCAGTGAAGCCAACAGGGGGGACTACGAGCAGTACTTC. Translation gives CASSEANRGDYEQYF.

J is TRBJ2-4 and V is TRBV2; the D gene is possibly TRBD2 (5 bases). Trimming left V 5 bases short and J 3 bases short, with 11 bases between. The CDR3 spans 14 residues. Germline V CDR1 and CDR2: SNHLY, FYNNEI. The CDR3 is CASSPTSVKNIQYF. CDR3 nucleotide sequence: TGTGCCAGCAGTCCAACTAGTGTCAAAAACATTCAGTACTTC.

This clone was recorded once. The chain recombines TRBV14 with TRBJ2-7; D may be TRBD1 (5 bases). Germline V lookup: CDR1 SGHDN, CDR2 FVKESK. Trimming shortened V by 0 bases and J by 5 bases, and 11 bases separated the two germline ends. CDR3 length equals 14 residues. CDR3 coding DNA: TGTGCCAGCAGCCAAGAACAGGTCGCCCACGAGCAGTACTTC. Translating gives CASSQEQVAHEQYF.

This chain joins TRBV9 and TRBJ2-2, with D maybe TRBD1 (6 bases). The CDR3 is 17 amino acids. The V end lost 2 bases, the J end lost 5 bases, and 19 bases lay between the germline ends. The germline V gene has CDR1 SGDLS and CDR2 YYNGEE. The CDR3, as DNA: TGTGCCAGCAGCGTCCAAGCCGCCGGGACACGGACCGGGGAGCTGTTTTTT. This encodes CASSVQAAGTRTGELFF.

The CDR3 loop is CASSTSAHQGDTQYF. CDR3 DNA sequence: TGTGCCAGTAGTACTAGCGCTCACCAGGGAGATACGCAGTATTTT. The J gene is TRBJ2-3, the V gene TRBV19; D is perhaps TRBD2 (6 bases). The CDR3 spans 15 residues. Between the trimmed V and J ends, which lost 4 bases and 5 bases, there was a span of 16 bases. Germline V gene lookup returns CDR1 LNHDA and CDR2 SQIVND (reference sequence).

The V call is TRBV5-6, the J call TRBJ2-3; TRBD2 matches 13 bases. Trimming removed 4 bases from V and 4 bases from J; junction bases left unmatched: 6. CDR3 length: 16 residues. From germline, CDR1 is SGHDT and CDR2 YYEEEE. The CDR3 DNA follows: TGTGCCAGCAGCGCGGGACTAGCGGGGTCAGCAGATACGCAGTATTTT. The encoded protein is CASSAGLAGSADTQYF.

The CDR3 region is CASSLAGWEVRYEQFF. The CDR3 bases are TGTGCCAGCAGCTTAGCAGGGTGGGAGGTCCGGTATGAGCAGTTCTTC. The V and J genes are TRBV7-9 and TRBJ2-1, with D possibly TRBD2 on 6 matching bases. Germline V CDR1 and CDR2: SEHNR, FQNEAQ (reference sequence). V was cut by 0 bases and J by 8 bases, with 17 bases left in between. The CDR3 covers 16 residues.